This note documents a single T cell receptor beta chain sequence. The data originate from a study of T cell changes during pregnancy in multiple sclerosis. The method was immunoSEQ multiplex PCR; TCRdb's version includes in-frame clones alone and lacks a portion of them. The table lists roughly 42,000 clones, almost 95% of them singletons. In germline, CDR1 is SQVTM, CDR2 ANQGSEA. The J segment lost 6 bases and the V segment lost 6 bases, leaving 7 bases of the junction unmatched. The CDR3 length is 13 residues. The rearrangement uses TRBV29-1 and TRBJ1-2; 10 bases are shared with TRBD1. The source is a female donor with multiple sclerosis, enrolled in a pregnancy study. Specimen: CD4+ T cells from peripheral blood mononuclear cells, collected after pregnancy. CDR3 amino acids: CSVTTGTGDGYTF. The CDR3, as DNA: TGCAGCGTGACTACTGGGACAGGGGATGGCTACACCTTC.